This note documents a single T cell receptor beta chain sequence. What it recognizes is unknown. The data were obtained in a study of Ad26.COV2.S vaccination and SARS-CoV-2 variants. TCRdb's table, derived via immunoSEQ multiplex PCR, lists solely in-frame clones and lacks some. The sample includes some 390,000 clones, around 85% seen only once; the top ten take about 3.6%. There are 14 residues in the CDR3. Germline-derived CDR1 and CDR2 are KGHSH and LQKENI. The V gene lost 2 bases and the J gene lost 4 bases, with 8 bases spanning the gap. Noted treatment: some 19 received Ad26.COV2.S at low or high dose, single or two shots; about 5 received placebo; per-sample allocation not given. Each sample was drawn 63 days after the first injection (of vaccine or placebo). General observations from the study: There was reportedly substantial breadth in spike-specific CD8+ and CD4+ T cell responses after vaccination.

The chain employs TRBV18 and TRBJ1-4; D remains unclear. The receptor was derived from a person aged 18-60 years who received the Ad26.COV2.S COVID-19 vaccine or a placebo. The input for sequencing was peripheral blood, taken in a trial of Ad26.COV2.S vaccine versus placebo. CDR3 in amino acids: CASSPRPINEKLFF. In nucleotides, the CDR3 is TGTGCCAGCTCACCAAGACCAATTAATGAAAAACTGTTTTTT. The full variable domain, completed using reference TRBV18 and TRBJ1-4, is NAGVMQNPRHLVRRRGQEARLRCSPMKGHSHVYWYRQLPEEGLKFMVYLQKENIIDESGMPKERFSAEFPKEGPSILRIQQVVRGDSAAYFCASSPRPINEKLFFGSGTQLSVL.